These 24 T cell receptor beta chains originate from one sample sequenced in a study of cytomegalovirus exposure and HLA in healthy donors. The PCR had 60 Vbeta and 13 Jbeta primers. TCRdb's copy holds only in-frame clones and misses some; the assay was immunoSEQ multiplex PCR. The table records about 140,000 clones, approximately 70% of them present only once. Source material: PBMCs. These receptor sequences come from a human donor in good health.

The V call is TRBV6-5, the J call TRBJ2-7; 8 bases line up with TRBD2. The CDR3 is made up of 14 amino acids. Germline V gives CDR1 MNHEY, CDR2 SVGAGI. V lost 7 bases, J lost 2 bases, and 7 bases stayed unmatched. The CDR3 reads CASTSTSGTYEQYF. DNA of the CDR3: TGTGCCAGCACTTCAACTAGCGGTACCTACGAGCAGTACTTC.

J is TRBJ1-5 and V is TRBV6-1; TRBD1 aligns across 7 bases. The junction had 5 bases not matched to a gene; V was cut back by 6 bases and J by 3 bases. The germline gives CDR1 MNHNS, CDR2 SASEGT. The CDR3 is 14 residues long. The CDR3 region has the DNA TGTGCCAGCAGAACGACAGGGAACAATCAGCCCCAGCATTTT. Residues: CASRTTGNNQPQHF.

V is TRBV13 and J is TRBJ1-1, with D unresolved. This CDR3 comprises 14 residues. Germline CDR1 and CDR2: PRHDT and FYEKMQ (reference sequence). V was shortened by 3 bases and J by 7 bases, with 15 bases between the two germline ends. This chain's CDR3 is CASSFLAREDEAFF. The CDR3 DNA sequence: TGTGCCAGCAGCTTTCTGGCAAGGGAGGATGAAGCTTTCTTT.

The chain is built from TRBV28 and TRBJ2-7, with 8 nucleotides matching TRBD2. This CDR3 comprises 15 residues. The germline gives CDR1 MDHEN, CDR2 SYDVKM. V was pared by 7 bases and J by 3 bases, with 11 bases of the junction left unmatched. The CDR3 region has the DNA TGTGCCAGCACCCCGGGAGGGGGAGCGGGCTACGAGCAGTACTTC. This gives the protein CASTPGGGAGYEQYF.

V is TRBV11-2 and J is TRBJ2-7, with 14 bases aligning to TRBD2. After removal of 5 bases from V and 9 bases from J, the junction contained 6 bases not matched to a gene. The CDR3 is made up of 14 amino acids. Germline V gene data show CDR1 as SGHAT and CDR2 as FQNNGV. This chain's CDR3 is CASSPTSGGAGQYF. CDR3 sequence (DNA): TGTGCCAGCAGCCCGACTAGCGGGGGGGCGGGGCAGTACTTC.

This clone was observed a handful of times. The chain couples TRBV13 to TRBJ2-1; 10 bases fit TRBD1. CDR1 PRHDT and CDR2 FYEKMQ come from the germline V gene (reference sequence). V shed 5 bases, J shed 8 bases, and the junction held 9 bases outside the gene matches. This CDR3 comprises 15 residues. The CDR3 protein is CASSPGQGYSDEQFF. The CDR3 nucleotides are TGTGCCAGCAGCCCGGGACAGGGGTACAGTGATGAGCAGTTCTTC.

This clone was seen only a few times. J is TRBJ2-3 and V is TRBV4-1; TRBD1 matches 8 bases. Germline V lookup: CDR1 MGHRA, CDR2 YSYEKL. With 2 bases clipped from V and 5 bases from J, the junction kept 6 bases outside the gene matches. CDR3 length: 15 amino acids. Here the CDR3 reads CASSQLPGGIDTQYF. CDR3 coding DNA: TGCGCCAGCAGCCAACTCCCAGGGGGCATAGATACGCAGTATTTT.

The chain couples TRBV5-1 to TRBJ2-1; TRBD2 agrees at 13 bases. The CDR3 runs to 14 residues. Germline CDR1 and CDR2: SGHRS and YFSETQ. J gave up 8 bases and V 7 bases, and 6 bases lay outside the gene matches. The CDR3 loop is CASGTSGEVDEQFF. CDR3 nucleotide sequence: TGCGCCAGCGGGACTAGCGGGGAGGTCGATGAGCAGTTCTTC.

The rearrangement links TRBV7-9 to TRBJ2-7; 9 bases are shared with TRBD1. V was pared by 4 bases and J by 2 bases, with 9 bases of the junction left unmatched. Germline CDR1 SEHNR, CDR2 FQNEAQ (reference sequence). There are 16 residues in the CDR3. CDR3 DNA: TGTGCCAGCAGCTCCCTTGGACAGGGGAATACCTACGAGCAGTACTTC. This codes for CASSSLGQGNTYEQYF.

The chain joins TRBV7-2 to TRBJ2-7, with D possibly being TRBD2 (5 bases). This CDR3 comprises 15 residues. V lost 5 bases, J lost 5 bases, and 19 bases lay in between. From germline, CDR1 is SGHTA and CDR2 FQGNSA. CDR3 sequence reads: CASSRTVGFSDEQYF. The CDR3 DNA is TGTGCCAGCAGCAGGACGGTGGGTTTTAGCGACGAGCAGTACTTC.

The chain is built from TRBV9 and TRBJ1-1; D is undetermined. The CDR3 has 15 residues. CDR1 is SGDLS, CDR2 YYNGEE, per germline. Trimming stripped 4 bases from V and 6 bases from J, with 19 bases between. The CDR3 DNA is TGTGCCAGCAGCACCGGGGATTTTGGATCTGCTGAAGCTTTCTTT. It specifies CASSTGDFGSAEAFF.

The CDR3 sequence: CASSPGQGGGNTIYF. The CDR3 nucleotides are TGTGCCAGCTCACCCGGACAGGGAGGCGGAAACACCATATATTTT. The chain carries TRBV18 and TRBJ1-3, with 8 nucleotides matching TRBD1. Germline V CDR1 and CDR2: KGHSH, LQKENI. Trimming took 3 bases from V and 4 from J; bases not matched to a gene: 5. The CDR3 contains 15 residues.

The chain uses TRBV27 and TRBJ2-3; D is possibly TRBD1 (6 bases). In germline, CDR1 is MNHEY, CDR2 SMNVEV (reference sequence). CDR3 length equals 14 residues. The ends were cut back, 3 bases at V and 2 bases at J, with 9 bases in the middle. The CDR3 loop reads CASSLQGYTDTQYF. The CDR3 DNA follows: TGTGCCAGCAGTTTGCAGGGGTACACAGATACGCAGTATTTT.

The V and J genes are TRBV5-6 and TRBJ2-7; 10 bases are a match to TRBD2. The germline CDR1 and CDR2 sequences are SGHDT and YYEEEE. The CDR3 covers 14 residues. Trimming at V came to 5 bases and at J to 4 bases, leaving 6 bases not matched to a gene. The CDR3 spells CASRLSGRVYEQYF. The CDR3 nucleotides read TGTGCCAGCAGGCTAAGCGGGAGGGTTTACGAGCAGTACTTC. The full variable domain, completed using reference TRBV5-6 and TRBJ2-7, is DAGVTQSPTHLIKTRGQQVTLRCSPKSGHDTVSWYQQALGQGPQFIFQYYEEEERQRGNFPDRFSGHQFPNYSSELNVNALLLGDSALYLCASRLSGRVYEQYFGPGTRLTVT.

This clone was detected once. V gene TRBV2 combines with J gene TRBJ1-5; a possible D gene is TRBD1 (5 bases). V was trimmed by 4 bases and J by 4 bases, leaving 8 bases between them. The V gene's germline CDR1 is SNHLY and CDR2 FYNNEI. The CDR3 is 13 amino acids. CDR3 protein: CASSGGLNQPQHF. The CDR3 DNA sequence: TGTGCCAGCAGTGGGGGACTAAATCAGCCCCAGCATTTT.

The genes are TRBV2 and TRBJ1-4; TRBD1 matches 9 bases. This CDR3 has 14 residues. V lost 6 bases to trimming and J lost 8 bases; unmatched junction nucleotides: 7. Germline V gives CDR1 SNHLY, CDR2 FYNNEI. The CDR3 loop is CASRDRTGEEKLFF. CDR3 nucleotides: TGTGCCAGCAGGGATAGGACAGGGGAGGAAAAACTGTTTTTT.

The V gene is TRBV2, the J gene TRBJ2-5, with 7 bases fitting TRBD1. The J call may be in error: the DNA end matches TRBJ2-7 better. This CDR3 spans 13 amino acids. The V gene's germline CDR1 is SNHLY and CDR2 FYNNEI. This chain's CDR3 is CASSGTAIYEQYF. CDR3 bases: TGTGCCAGCAGCGGGACAGCCATCTACGAGCAGTACTTC.

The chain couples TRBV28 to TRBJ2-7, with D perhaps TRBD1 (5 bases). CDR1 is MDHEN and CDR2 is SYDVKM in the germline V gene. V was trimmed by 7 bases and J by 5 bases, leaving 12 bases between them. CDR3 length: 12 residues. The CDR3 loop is CASNRGWDEQYF. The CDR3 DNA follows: TGTGCCAGCAATAGGGGCTGGGACGAGCAGTACTTC.

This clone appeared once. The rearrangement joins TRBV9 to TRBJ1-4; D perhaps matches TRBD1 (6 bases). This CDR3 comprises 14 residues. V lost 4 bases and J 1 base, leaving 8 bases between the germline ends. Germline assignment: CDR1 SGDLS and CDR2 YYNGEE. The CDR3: CASSNRETNEKLFF. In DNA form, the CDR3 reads TGTGCCAGCAGCAACAGGGAAACTAATGAAAAACTGTTTTTT.

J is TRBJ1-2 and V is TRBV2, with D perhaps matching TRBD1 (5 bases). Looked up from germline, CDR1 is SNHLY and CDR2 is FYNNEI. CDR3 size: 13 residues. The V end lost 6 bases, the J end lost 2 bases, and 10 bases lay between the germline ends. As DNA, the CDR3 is TGTGCCAGCAGCCGACAGTTCAACTATGGCTACACCTTC. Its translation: CASSRQFNYGYTF.

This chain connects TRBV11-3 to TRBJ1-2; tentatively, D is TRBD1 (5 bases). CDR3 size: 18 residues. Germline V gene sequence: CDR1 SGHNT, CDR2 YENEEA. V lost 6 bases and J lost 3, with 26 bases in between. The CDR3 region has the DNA TGTGCCAGCAGTTCCGGTCGACCAGGGCCAGCGGGGGACTATGGCTACACCTTC. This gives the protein CASSSGRPGPAGDYGYTF. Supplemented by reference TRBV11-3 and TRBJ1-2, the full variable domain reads EAGVVQSPRYKIIEKKQPVAFWCNPISGHNTLYWYLQNLGQGPELLIRYENEEAVDDSQLPKDRFSAERLKGVDSTLKIQPAELGDSAVYLCASSSGRPGPAGDYGYTFGSGTRLTVV.

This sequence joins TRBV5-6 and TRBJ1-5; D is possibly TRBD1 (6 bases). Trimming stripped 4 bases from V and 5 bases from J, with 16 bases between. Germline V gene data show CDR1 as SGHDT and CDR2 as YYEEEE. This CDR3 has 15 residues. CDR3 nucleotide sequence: TGTGCCAGCAGCCGGTACCGACAGGACGATCAGCCCCAGCATTTT. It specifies CASSRYRQDDQPQHF.

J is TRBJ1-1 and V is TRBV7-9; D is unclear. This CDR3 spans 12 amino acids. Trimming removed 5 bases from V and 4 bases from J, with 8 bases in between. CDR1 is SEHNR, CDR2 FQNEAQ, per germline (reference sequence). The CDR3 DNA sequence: TGTGCCAGCAGCCGGGAGGGCACTGAAGCTTTCTTT. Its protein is CASSREGTEAFF. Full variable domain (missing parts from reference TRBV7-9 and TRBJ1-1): DTGVSQNPRHKITKRGQNVTFRCDPISEHNRLYWYRQTLGQGPEFLTYFQNEAQLEKSRLLSDRFSAERPKGSFSTLEIQRTEQGDSAMYLCASSREGTEAFFGQGTRLTVV.

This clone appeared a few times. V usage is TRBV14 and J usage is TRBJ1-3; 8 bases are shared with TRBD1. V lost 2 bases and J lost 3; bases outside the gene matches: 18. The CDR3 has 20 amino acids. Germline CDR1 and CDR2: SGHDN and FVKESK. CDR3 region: CASSQHRGSRTGYGGNTIYF. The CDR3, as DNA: TGTGCCAGCAGCCAACACCGCGGATCCCGGACAGGGTATGGTGGAAACACCATATATTTT.